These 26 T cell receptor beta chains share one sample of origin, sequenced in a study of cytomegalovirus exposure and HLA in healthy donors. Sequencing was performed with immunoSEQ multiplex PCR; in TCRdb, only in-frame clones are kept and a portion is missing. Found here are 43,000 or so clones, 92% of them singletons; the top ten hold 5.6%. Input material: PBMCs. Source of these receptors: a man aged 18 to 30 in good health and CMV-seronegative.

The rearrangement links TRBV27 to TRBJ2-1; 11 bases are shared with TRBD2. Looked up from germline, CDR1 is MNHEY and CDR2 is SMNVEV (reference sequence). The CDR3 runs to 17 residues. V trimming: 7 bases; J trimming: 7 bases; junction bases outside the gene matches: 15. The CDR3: CASKSSGRQRVGNEQFF. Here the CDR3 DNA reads TGTGCCAGCAAATCTAGCGGGAGGCAGCGGGTTGGGAATGAGCAGTTCTTC.

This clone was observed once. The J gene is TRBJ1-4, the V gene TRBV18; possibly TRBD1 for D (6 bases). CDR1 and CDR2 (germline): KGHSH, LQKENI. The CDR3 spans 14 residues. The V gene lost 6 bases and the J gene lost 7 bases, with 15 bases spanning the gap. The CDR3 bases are TGTGCCAGCTCGCACTCCCCAGGGGTTGAAAAACTGTTTTTT. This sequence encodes CASSHSPGVEKLFF.

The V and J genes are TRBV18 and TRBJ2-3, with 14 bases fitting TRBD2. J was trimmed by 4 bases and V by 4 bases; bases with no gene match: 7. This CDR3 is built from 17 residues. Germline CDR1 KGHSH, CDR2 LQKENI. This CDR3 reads CASSLLGLAGVSDTQYF. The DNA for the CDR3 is TGTGCCAGCTCACTACTGGGACTAGCGGGAGTTTCAGATACGCAGTATTTT.

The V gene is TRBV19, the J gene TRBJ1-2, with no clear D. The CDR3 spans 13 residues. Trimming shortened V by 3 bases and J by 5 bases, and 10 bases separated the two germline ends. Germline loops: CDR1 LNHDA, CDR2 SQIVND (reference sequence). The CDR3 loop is CASSMRQLYGYTF. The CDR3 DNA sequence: TGTGCCAGTAGTATGAGGCAGTTGTATGGCTACACCTTC.

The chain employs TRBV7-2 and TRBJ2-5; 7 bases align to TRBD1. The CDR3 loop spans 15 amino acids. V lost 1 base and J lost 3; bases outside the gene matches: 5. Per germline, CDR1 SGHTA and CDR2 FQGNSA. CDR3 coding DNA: TGTGCCAGCAGCTTAGGAGGGGGCAGGGAAGAGACCCAGTACTTC. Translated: CASSLGGGREETQYF. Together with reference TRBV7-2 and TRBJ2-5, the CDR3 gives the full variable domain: GAGVSQSPSNKVTEKGKDVELRCDPISGHTALYWYRQSLGQGLEFLIYFQGNSAPDKSGLPSDRFSAERTGGSVSTLTIQRTQQEDSAVYLCASSLGGGREETQYFGPGTRLLVL.

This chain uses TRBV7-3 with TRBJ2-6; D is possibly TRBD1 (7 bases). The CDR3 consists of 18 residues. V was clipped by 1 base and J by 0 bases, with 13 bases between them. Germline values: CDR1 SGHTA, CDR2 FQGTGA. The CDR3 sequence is CASSLSRGESSGANVLTF. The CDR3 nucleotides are TGTGCCAGCAGCTTAAGCAGGGGGGAAAGCTCTGGGGCCAACGTCCTGACTTTC.

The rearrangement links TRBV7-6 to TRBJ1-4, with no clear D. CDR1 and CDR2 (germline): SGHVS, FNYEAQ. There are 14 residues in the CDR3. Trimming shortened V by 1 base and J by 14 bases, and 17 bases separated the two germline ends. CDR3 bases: TGTGCCAGCAGCTTAGTTGAGGGAGGAGCCTGGCTGTTTTTT. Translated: CASSLVEGGAWLFF. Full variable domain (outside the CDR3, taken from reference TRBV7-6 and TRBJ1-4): GAGVSQSPRYKVTKRGQDVALRCDPISGHVSLYWYRQALGQGPEFLTYFNYEAQQDKSGLPNDRFSAERPEGSISTLTIQRTEQRDSAMYRCASSLVEGGAWLFFGSGTQLSVL.

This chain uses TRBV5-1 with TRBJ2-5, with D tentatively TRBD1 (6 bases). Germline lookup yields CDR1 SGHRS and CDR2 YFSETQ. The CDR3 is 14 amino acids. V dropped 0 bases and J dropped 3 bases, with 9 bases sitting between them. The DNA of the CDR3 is TGCGCCAGCAGCTTGGAGTCAGGGGAAGAGACCCAGTACTTC. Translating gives CASSLESGEETQYF. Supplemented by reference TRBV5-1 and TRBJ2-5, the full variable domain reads KAGVTQTPRYLIKTRGQQVTLSCSPISGHRSVSWYQQTPGQGLQFLFEYFSETQRNKGNFPGRFSGRQFSNSRSEMNVSTLELGDSALYLCASSLESGEETQYFGPGTRLLVL.

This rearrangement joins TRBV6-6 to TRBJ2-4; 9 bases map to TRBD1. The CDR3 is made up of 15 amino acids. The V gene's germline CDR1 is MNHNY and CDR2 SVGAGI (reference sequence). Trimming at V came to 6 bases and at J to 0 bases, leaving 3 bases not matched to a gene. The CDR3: CASRLQGAAKNIQYF. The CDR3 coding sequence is TGTGCCAGCAGACTACAGGGGGCAGCCAAAAACATTCAGTACTTC.

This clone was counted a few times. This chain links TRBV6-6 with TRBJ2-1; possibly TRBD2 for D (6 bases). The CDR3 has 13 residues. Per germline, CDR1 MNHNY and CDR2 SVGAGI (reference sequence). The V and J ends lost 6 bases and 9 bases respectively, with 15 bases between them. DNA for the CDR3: TGTGCCAGCAGCCCGGGACTTTTGGGTGAGCAGTTCTTC. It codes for CASSPGLLGEQFF.

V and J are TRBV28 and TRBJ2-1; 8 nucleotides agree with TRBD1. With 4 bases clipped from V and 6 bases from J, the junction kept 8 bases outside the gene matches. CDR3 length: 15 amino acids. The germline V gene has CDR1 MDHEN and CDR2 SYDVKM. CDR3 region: CASSSLTGVSNEQFF. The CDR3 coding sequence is TGTGCCAGCAGTTCCCTGACAGGGGTGAGCAATGAGCAGTTCTTC.

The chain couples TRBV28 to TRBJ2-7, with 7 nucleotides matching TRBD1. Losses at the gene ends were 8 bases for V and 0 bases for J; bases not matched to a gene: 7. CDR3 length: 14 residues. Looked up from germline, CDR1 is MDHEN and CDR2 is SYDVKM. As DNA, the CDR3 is TGTGCCAGCCGTAAGACAGGGAGCTCCTACGAGCAGTACTTC. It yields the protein CASRKTGSSYEQYF.

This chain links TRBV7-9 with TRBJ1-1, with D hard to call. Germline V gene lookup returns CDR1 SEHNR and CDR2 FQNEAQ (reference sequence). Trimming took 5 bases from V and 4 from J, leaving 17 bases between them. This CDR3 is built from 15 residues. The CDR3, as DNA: TGTGCCAGCAGCCTACTAGACCCGGGAACCACTGAAGCTTTCTTT. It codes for CASSLLDPGTTEAFF.

The CDR3 here is CASSEYGQMNTEAFF. The CDR3 bases are TGTGCCAGCAGTGAGTATGGACAGATGAACACTGAAGCTTTCTTT. The J gene is TRBJ1-1, the V gene TRBV6-1; D is possibly TRBD1 (6 bases). V was clipped by 3 bases and J by 0 bases, with 11 bases between them. The CDR3 loop spans 15 amino acids. Germline lookup yields CDR1 MNHNS and CDR2 SASEGT.

As DNA, the CDR3 is TGCGCCAGCAGCTCTACTAGCGGGGAACCCCTAGGGGCCAAAAACATTCAGTACTTC. It encodes CASSSTSGEPLGAKNIQYF. This chain links TRBV5-1 with TRBJ2-4; 10 nucleotides match TRBD2. The CDR3 loop spans 19 amino acids. V was clipped by 3 bases and J by 1 base; unmatched bases: 13. CDR1 and CDR2 (germline): SGHRS, YFSETQ.

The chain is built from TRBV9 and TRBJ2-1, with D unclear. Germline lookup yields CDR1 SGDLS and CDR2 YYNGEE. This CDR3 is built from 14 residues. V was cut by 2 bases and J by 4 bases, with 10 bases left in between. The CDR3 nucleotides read TGTGCCAGCAGCGTGGAAGGAGAATACAATGAGCAGTTCTTC. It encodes CASSVEGEYNEQFF. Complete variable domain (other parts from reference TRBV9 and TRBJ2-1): DSGVTQTPKHLITATGQRVTLRCSPRSGDLSVYWYQQSLDQGLQFLIQYYNGEERAKGNILERFSAQQFPDLHSELNLSSLELGDSALYFCASSVEGEYNEQFFGPGTRLTVL.

The CDR3 DNA is TGTGCCAGCACTATAGTGACAGGGTCTAGCACTGAAGCTTTCTTT. Amino acid sequence: CASTIVTGSSTEAFF. This chain uses TRBV6-5 with TRBJ1-1; TRBD1 matches at 7 bases. The germline CDR1 and CDR2 sequences are MNHEY and SVGAGI. V trimming: 7 bases; J trimming: 4 bases; junction bases outside the gene matches: 12. CDR3 size: 15 residues.

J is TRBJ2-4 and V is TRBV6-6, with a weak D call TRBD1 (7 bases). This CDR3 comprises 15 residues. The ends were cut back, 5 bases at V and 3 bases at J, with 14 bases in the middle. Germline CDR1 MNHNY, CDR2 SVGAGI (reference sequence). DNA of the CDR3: TGTGCCAGCAGTGACCCAGGGGGAGGCAAAAACATTCAGTACTTC. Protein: CASSDPGGGKNIQYF.

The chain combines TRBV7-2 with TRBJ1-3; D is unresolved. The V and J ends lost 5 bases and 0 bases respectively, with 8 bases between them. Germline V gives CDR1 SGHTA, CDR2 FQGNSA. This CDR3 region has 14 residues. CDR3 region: CASSPGHSGNTIYF. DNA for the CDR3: TGTGCCAGCAGCCCAGGTCACTCTGGAAACACCATATATTTT.

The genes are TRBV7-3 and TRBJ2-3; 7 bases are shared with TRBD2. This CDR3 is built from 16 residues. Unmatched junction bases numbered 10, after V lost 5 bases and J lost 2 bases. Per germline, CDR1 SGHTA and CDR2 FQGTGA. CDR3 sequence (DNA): TGTGCCAGCAGCCCAGGGCTAGCGGAACTCACAGATACGCAGTATTTT. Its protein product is CASSPGLAELTDTQYF.

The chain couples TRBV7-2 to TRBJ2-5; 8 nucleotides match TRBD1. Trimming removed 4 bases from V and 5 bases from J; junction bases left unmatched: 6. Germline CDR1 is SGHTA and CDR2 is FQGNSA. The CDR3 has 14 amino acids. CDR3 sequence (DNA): TGTGCCAGCAGCTACACAGGGGGAAGCGAGACCCAGTACTTC. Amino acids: CASSYTGGSETQYF.

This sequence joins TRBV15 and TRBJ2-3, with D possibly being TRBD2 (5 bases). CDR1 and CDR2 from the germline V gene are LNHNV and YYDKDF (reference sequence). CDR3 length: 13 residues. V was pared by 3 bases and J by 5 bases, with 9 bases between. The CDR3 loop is CATSSPAGDTQYF. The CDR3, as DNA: TGTGCCACCAGCAGCCCCGCGGGAGATACGCAGTATTTT.

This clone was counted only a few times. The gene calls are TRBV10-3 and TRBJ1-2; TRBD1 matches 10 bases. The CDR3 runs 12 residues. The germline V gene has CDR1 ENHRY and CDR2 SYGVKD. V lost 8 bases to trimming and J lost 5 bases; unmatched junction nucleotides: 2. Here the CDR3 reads CAIEDRGYGYTF. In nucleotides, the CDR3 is TGTGCCATCGAGGACAGGGGGTATGGCTACACCTTC.

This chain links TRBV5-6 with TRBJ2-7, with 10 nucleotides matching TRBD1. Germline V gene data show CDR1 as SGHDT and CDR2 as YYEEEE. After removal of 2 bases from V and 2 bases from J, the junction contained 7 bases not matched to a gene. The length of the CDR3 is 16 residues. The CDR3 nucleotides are TGTGCCAGCAGCTTCAGGGACAGGGGACAGCCCTACGAGCAGTACTTC. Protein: CASSFRDRGQPYEQYF.

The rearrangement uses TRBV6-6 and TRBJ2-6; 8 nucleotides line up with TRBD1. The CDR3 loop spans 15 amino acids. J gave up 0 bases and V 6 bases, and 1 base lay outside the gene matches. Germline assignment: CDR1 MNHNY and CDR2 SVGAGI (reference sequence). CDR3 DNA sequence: TGTGCCAGCAGCACAGGGGGCTCTGGGGCCAACGTCCTGACTTTC. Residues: CASSTGGSGANVLTF.

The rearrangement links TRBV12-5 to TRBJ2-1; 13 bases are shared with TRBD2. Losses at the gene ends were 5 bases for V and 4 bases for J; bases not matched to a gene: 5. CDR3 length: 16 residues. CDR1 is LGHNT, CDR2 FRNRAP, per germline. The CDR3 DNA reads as TGTGCTAGTGGTAGGACTAGCGGGAGTGGGTACAATGAGCAGTTCTTC. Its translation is CASGRTSGSGYNEQFF.